This T cell receptor beta chain was sequenced in a study of cytomegalovirus exposure and HLA in healthy donors (dated by TCRdb to 2016 to 2017). As for the study more broadly: An earlier analysis of under 600 of the donors reported roughly 300 Gb of sequence data and some 120 million unique TCR beta sequences from roughly 180 million T cells. Approximately 310 gigabases of sequencing data and tens of millions of unique TCR sequences were included in an early release covering roughly 600 HLA-typed donors. The genetic ancestry cluster associated with self-reported Caucasian donors included about 81% of the 300 to 400 genotyped donors. The aim of the study was to test whether cataloging public T cell receptors could identify signatures of past pathogen exposure. The study profiled the T cell repertoires of 500 to 800 subjects by immunosequencing and related them to cytomegalovirus serostatus. A separate validation cohort of roughly 130 different subjects was used in addition to the approximately 700-subject first cohort. To predict cytomegalovirus infection status, the study combined high-throughput TCR immunosequencing, statistical association of individual TCRs with disease status, and machine learning. To study patterns of TCR occurrence, a later analysis re-analyzed previously published TCR beta repertoires from just over 650 donors and added high-resolution HLA genotyping. Rather than drawing on any new phenotypic data, the later analysis identified candidate immune exposures from TCR beta sequences and the way those sequences occurred across donors. An earlier analysis of around 540 of the donors applied high-throughput TCR beta sequencing to assess whether each TCR beta V gene segment acted as functional or pseudogenic. Donor age, sex, ethnicity and CMV serostatus were compiled alongside the repertoire data. A later genetic analysis used genome-wide SNP genotypes for about 65% of the 666 donors, treating that subset as a discovery cohort. Every repertoire in the discovery cohort had been generated on one and the same sequencing platform. HLA typing included class I and class II loci at four-digit resolution. Typing coverage varied by locus: roughly 629-630 donors for A, B, C, DRB1 and DQB1; roughly 510 for DQA1; 600 to 610 for DPA1; some 470 for DPB1. About 5 DR-DQ haplotypes were handled as single units for association and clustering, since linkage in the cohort was strong. Across some 400 genotyped donors of the cohort, an average of about 250,000 unique TCR beta nucleotide sequences per donor were sequenced, and roughly 17% of those sequences were non-productive.

Library preparation used the immunoSEQ multiplex PCR assay. The multiplex PCR relied on a mix of 60 forward primers for TCR Vbeta segments and 13 reverse primers for TCR Jbeta segments. A multiplex PCR assay on genomic DNA amplified the CDR3 region of rearranged TCR beta genes. Amplified TCR beta libraries were sequenced as 87-base-pair reads on the Illumina HiSeq System. As for the original processing: Across the 700 or so repertoires, a later analysis counted tens of millions of unique TCR beta chains, approximately 12 million of which were shared by at least two donors. A nearest-neighbor algorithm error-corrected the raw reads and collapsed the reads into unique sequences, merging closely related sequences to remove PCR and sequencing errors. To assign V, D and J gene segments, CDR3 sequences were aligned to IMGT reference sequences. For a sequence to be retained, at least a six-nucleotide match to both a V gene segment and a J gene segment was required. A rearrangement was called productive if the CDR3 had no stop codons and remained in frame with V and J, and every other rearrangement was called non-productive. Following IMGT convention, CDR3 was defined as the stretch from the second conserved V-encoded cysteine up to the conserved J-encoded phenylalanine. The earlier analysis of some 550 of the donors excluded any sequence lacking an unambiguous match to a single V gene segment. An earlier analysis of 550 to 650 of the donors classified V segments as functional when productive rearrangements were above 56.7% and as segregating when the standard deviation between donors was above 5%. A statistical classification framework was built to diagnose cytomegalovirus status from the catalog of TCR beta chain sequences. A later analysis assigned V and J genes by comparing TCR nucleotide sequences with IMGT/GENE-DB human TR gene sequences. Using the TCRdist pipeline, a later analysis assigned CDR3 sequences along with most-parsimonious VDJ recombination scenarios. A later analysis defined each TCR beta chain by its CDR3 amino acid sequence plus V-gene family, and excluded reads lacking a unique V-gene family. To address suspected cross-contamination and a sequencing artifact, a later analysis removed roughly 580 highly shared, low-generation-probability nucleotide sequences. A later analysis calculated a clonal expansion index for each public chain from normalized within-repertoire ranks of inferred template counts. In a later analysis, generation probabilities were computed with a VDJ recombination model fitted to out-of-frame rearrangements, and the resulting probabilities were checked against IGoR. In a later analysis, hypergeometric tests were used to score TCR-TCR, TCR-HLA and TCR-CMV co-occurrence, with a repertoire-size bias correction applied to TCR pairs. A later analysis estimated false discovery rates by permuting HLA or CMV assignments 20 times. In a later analysis, co-occurring TCRs were grouped with DBSCAN, and TCRdist sequence similarity was added when clustering was performed within HLA-allele-positive subsets. For co-occurrence clustering, repertoires with fewer than 30,000 or more than 120,000 public chains were excluded, along with a handful of repertoires with anomalous nucleotide sharing. TCRdb mirrors the immuneACCESS table, restricted to in-frame sequences. Some clones are absent from its copies; in checked studies, under half trace to an unresolved V gene, and the reason for the others is unknown. The V and J calls and clone size are taken from that table; D and trimming were inferred from the DNA. This sample has over 70,000 clones in its table, and around 70% of those were observed once. The ten largest clones represent 10% to 12% of the sample.

Paper-wide results and their limitations: CMV serostatus was the only immune exposure information available for the cohort. According to a later genetic analysis, donors in an Asian-associated ancestry cluster had fewer N-insertions in productive TCRs than the approximately 670-donor mean. A cluster of highly shared sequence variants was judged likely to represent a technical artifact of the sequencing pipeline. In an earlier analysis of roughly 560 of the donors, most TCR beta V segments were observed in productive rearrangements about 87% or about 30% of the time, broadly matching IMGT annotations. In a later analysis, HLA-associated TCR beta chains showed more clonal expansion and lower generation probabilities than non-associated chains that were equally common. The presence/absence analyses assumed that sequencing depth was roughly uniform across donors, and that assumption may not be true. The authors suggested that the approach could potentially be extended to other disease states and immunological phenotypes. Correlated functional status among segregating V segments might reflect linkage disequilibrium, but an unknown experimental factor could not be ruled out. The earlier analysis of approximately 590 of the donors excluded seventeen rarely observed V segments, including chromosome 9 orphons, because counts were too low. According to a later analysis, TCR association rates differed among HLA loci, with DRB1 alleles showing the most associated TCRs and HLA-C alleles showing the fewest. Some IMGT-functional V segments, including TRBV6-2 and TRBV6-3, could not be distinguished by the 87-base-pair reads and were therefore excluded. Strong co-occurrence of HLA alleles, especially DR and DQ, made assigning TCR associations to individual alleles difficult. Only TCR beta chains were sequenced in this cohort, and the absence of alpha or paired-chain data limited detectable features. According to a later analysis, parvovirus B19, influenza, CMV and Epstein-Barr virus appeared linked to several top co-occurrence clusters. In a later analysis, about 17,000 TCR beta sequences were associated with specific HLA alleles at a false discovery rate of 0.05. In a later analysis, most CMV-associated TCR beta chains were found to appear HLA-restricted, with HLA associations seemingly driven largely by CMV exposure. Because some donors lacked HLA typing at each locus, the association tests relied only on the typed subset. While some public TCRs were present in many individuals, most TCR sequences turned up only very rarely across donors. The study gave a list of more than 150 TCR beta chains associated with cytomegalovirus. Three of the identified cytomegalovirus-associated TCR beta chains were confirmed in vitro to be specific for cytomegalovirus antigens. A further reported finding was that TCR beta sequences accurately predicted the HLA-A and HLA-B alleles for most subjects in the first cohort. A later genetic analysis associated a missense DCLRE1C variant with V-gene and J-gene trimming of TCR beta chains, and an independent cohort replicated the association. In both the original and validation cohorts, the classifier was reported to diagnose cytomegalovirus status with high specificity and sensitivity.

Of note for this clone: The specificity of this receptor is unknown. No base qualities exist here, and no much larger clone lies one base off it.

The cohort consisted of 666 healthy bone marrow donors. At the time of sampling, all cohort members were nominally healthy, though unrecorded immune exposures were likely present. CMV serostatus was positive for almost 300 and negative for about 55% of the roughly 670 cohort members, and was not recorded for this donor. A peripheral blood sample was provided by each donor, and peripheral blood mononuclear cells were used for TCR beta sequencing. The Qiagen DNeasy Blood Extraction Kit was used to extract genomic DNA from the blood cell samples. CDR1 MNHEY and CDR2 SMNVEV were looked up in the germline V gene (reference sequence). Here V drops 2 bases and J drops 4 bases, and the junction holds 2 bases not matched to any gene. Including the terminal cysteine and phenylalanine, the CDR3 comprises 15 residues. Left in the record is the CDR3 DNA by itself, 45 bases read in frame from the first base.

The TCR originated in a human donor in good health. Sequencing used PBMCs. The chain is made from TRBV27 and TRBJ2-1; 10 junctional bases match TRBD2. In nucleotide form, the sequence is TGTGCCAGCAGTTTAAGGACTAGCGGTTACAATGAGCAGTTCTTC. This codes for CASSLRTSGYNEQFF.